The rows below give T cell receptor beta chains drawn from one sample of a study of shared clonotypes between healthy human individuals. Repertoires were generated with immunoSEQ multiplex PCR, while TCRdb's copy carries only in-frame clones and drops some. This sample has 330,000 or so clones, with 73% found just once. The specimen sequenced was memory CD4+ T cells sorted from blood. Receptor source: a man between 25 and 39 years old in good health. Both conserved end residues are part of each CDR3. The D gene is left open where the match is weak. Rows give clone size only sometimes, using once, few, many, or a class for an expanded clone.

d_call j_call clone_size v_call cdr3_nt cdr3_aa
NA TRBJ1-2 once TRBV11-2 TGTGCCAGCAGCTTGGGGGGCGAAAGTGGCTACACCTTC CASSLGGESGYTF
NA TRBJ1-2 few TRBV5-1 TGCGCCAGCAGCTCTGCATGGGGCGCACTGGATGGCTACACCTTC CASSSAWGALDGYTF
NA TRBJ2-2 NA TRBV19 TGTGCCAGTAGCCGCGACCGGGACCTTAACACCGGGGAGCTGTTTTTT CASSRDRDLNTGELFF
NA TRBJ2-1 once TRBV9 TGTGCCAGCAGCGTAGATCCTGCCCTGTACAATGAGCAGTTCTTC CASSVDPALYNEQFF
NA TRBJ1-2 NA TRBV18 TGTGCCAGCTCACCACCAGGCCCTCCGACAGACTATGGCTACACCTTC CASSPPGPPTDYGYTF
TRBD2 TRBJ2-7 NA TRBV27 TGTGCCAGCAGTTTTTGGGCTAGCGGTTCCTACGAGCAGTACTTC CASSFWASGSYEQYF
NA TRBJ2-7 once TRBV13 TGTGCCAGCAGCCCAAAGTCGACCTACGAGCAGTACTTC CASSPKSTYEQYF
TRBD2 TRBJ2-5 NA TRBV30 TGTGCCTGTCTACTAGCGGAAGAGACCCAGTACTTC CACLLAEETQYF
TRBD1 TRBJ1-4 many TRBV6-1 TGTGCCAGCAGGGACAGGGCGGGTAATGAAAAACTGTTTTTT CASRDRAGNEKLFF
NA TRBJ2-7 once TRBV27 TGTGCCAGCAGTCCTCGAAGCTCCTACGAGCAGTACTTC CASSPRSSYEQYF
NA TRBJ2-1 NA TRBV2 TGTGCCAGCAGTGATTACGCGGGGGCTTACAATGAGCAGTTCTTC CASSDYAGAYNEQFF
NA TRBJ1-5 NA TRBV19 TGTGCCAGTAGGGACACTAGCAATCAGCCCCAGCATTTT CASRDTSNQPQHF
NA TRBJ1-5 NA TRBV6-1 TGTGCCAGCAGCCAAGGGGTCCTCGGGAGTCAGCCCCAGCATTTT CASSQGVLGSQPQHF
NA TRBJ2-4 NA TRBV6-1 TGTGCCAGCAGTGAACTGGGCTTTTGGGGCAAAAACATTCAGTACTTC CASSELGFWGKNIQYF